This record covers a single TCR beta chain. Its antigen is unidentified. This entry comes from a study of T cell responses to AZD1222 COVID-19 vaccine. CDR3 length: 15 residues. Germline V gene data show CDR1 as SGHDT and CDR2 as YYEEEE. The ends were cut back, 0 bases at V and 1 base at J, with 7 bases in the middle. Study conclusions and caveats: Repertoires were obtained only post-peak T cell response. Baseline serology detected seropositivity in only six AZD1222 recipients. Vaccine-associated CD4 TCRs ranged over spike, dominating at 160-218 and 743-854. Once two AZD1222 doses were given, Spike-specific TCR breadth and depth went up.

The table came from immunoSEQ multiplex PCR; TCRdb's copy has only in-frame clones and leaves some out. The sample lists approximately 150,000 clones, approximately 91% occurring once. This receptor was taken from an adult in good health. Source: peripheral blood, taken on day 0 of AZD1222 vaccination. The chain has TRBV5-6 and TRBJ2-2; D may be TRBD1 (5 bases). DNA for the CDR3: TGTGCCAGCAGCTTGGGGCAGGGGAACACCGGGGAGCTGTTTTTT. Its translation: CASSLGQGNTGELFF. The variable domain in full, with the rest retrieved from reference TRBV5-6 and TRBJ2-2, is DAGVTQSPTHLIKTRGQQVTLRCSPKSGHDTVSWYQQALGQGPQFIFQYYEEEERQRGNFPDRFSGHQFPNYSSELNVNALLLGDSALYLCASSLGQGNTGELFFGEGSRLTVL.